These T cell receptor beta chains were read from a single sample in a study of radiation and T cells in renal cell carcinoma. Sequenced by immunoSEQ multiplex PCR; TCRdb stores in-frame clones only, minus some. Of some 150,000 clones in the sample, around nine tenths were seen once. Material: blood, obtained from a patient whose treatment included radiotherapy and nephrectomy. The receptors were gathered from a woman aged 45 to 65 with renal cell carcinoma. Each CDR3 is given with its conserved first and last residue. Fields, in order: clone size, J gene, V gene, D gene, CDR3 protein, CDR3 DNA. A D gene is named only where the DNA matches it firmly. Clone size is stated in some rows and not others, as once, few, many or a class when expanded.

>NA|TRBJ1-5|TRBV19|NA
CASSILGQPQHF
TGTGCCAGTAGTATTCTAGGACAGCCCCAGCATTTT
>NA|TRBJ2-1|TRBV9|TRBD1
CASSRQGVYNEQFF
TGTGCCAGCAGTCGACAGGGGGTTTACAATGAGCAGTTCTTC
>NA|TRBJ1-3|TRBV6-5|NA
CASSYGGIGNTIYF
TGTGCCAGCAGTTACGGAGGGATCGGAAACACCATATATTTT
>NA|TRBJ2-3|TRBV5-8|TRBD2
CASSVTGTREDTQYF
TGTGCCAGCAGCGTCACCGGGACTAGAGAAGATACGCAGTATTTT
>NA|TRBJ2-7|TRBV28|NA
CASSFGAAYEQYF
TGTGCCAGCAGTTTCGGGGCGGCCTACGAGCAGTACTTC
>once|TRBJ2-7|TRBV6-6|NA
CASTPDTGFYEQYF
TGTGCCAGCACCCCTGACACAGGGTTCTACGAGCAGTACTTC
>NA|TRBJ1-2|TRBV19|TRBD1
CASSATPGQLERGTF
TGTGCCAGTAGTGCAACTCCGGGACAGTTAGAAAGAGGCACCTTC
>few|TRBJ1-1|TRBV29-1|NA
CSVQRFRLTEAFF
TGCAGCGTTCAGCGTTTCCGCCTCACTGAAGCTTTCTTT
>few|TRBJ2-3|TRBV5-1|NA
CASSPARGPSTDTQYF
TGCGCCAGCTCCCCGGCTCGGGGCCCTAGCACAGATACGCAGTATTTT
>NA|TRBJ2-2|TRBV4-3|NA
CASSEGTGLLTGELFF
TGCGCCAGCAGCGAGGGAACTGGCCTACTCACCGGGGAGCTGTTTTTT
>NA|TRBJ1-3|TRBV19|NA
CASMNFPGESGNTIYF
TGTGCCAGTATGAATTTCCCCGGGGAATCTGGAAACACCATATATTTT
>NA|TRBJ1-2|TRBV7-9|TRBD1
CASSLGTGVGYTF
TGTGCCAGCAGCCTCGGGACAGGGGTTGGCTACACCTTC
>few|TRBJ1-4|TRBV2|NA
CASRGGGWEKLFF
TGTGCCAGCAGGGGAGGGGGTTGGGAAAAACTGTTTTTT
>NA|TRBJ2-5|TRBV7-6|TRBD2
CASSLVSGGVGETQYF
TGTGCCAGCAGCTTAGTTAGCGGGGGCGTGGGAGAGACCCAGTACTTC
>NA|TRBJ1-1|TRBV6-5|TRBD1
CASTPLGQGNTEAFF
TGTGCCAGCACCCCACTAGGACAGGGGAACACTGAAGCTTTCTTT
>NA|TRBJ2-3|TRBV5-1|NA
CASSLDGSLTDTQYF
TGCGCCAGCAGCTTGGACGGCTCTCTCACAGATACGCAGTATTTT
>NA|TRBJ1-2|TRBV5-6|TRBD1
CASSEDREVDYGYTF
TGTGCCAGCAGCGAGGACAGGGAGGTGGACTATGGCTACACCTTC
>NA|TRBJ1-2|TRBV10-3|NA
CAISGYSSTNYGYTF
TGTGCCATCAGTGGATACAGCTCAACTAACTATGGCTACACCTTC
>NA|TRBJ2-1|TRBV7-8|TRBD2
CASSPRGSSAYNEQFF
TGTGCCAGCAGCCCCCGCGGGAGCAGCGCCTACAATGAGCAGTTCTTC
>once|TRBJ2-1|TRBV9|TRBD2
CASSVGSGGYNEQFF
TGTGCCAGCAGCGTGGGTAGCGGGGGGTACAATGAGCAGTTCTTC
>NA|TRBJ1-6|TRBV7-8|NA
CASSLVSSYNSPLHF
TGTGCCAGCAGCTTAGTCAGCTCCTATAATTCACCCCTCCACTTT
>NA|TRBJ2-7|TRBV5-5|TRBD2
CASSRGGYEQYF
TGTGCCAGCAGCCGGGGGGGATACGAGCAGTACTTC
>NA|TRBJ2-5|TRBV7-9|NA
CASSRRTGRGETQYF
TGTGCCAGCAGCCGTCGGACAGGGAGGGGAGAGACCCAGTACTTC
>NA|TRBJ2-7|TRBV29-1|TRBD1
CSVGRDRDPYEQYF
TGCAGCGTAGGCCGGGACAGGGACCCCTACGAGCAGTACTTC
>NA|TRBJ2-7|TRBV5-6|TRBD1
CASSTGTGGEWFYEQYF
TGTGCCAGCAGCACCGGGACAGGGGGCGAGTGGTTCTACGAGCAGTACTTC
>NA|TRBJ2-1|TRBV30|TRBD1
CAWARDRSNEQFF
TGTGCCTGGGCCCGGGACAGATCGAATGAGCAGTTCTTC
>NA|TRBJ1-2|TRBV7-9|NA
CASSLAALSSNGYTF
TGTGCCAGCAGCTTGGCGGCCCTAAGTTCGAATGGCTACACCTTC
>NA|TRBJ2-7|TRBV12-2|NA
CAGPNYEQYF
TGTGCAGGTCCCAACTACGAGCAGTACTTC
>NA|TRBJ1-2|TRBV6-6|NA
CASSYGLLQGRDGYTF
TGTGCCAGCAGTTATGGGTTACTACAGGGTAGGGATGGCTACACCTTC
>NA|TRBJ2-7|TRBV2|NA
CASSDGSPPYEQYF
TGTGCCAGCAGTGATGGATCCCCCCCCTACGAGCAGTACTTC
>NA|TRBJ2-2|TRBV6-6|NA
CASRGPNTGELFF
TGTGCCAGCAGGGGACCGAACACCGGGGAGCTGTTTTTT
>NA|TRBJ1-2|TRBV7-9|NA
CASSLGQGPPNYGYTF
TGTGCCAGCAGCTTGGGTCAGGGGCCACCAAACTATGGCTACACCTTC
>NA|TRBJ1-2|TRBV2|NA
CAGTRLPGTSGYTF
TGTGCCGGAACCCGTCTCCCAGGGACGTCCGGCTACACCTTC
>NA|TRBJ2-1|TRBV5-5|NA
CASSTGTSYNEQFF
TGTGCCAGCAGCACCGGGACATCCTACAATGAGCAGTTCTTC
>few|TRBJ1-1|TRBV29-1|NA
CSVDSRVGTEAFF
TGCAGCGTTGATTCCAGGGTGGGCACTGAAGCTTTCTTT
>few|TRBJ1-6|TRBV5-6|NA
CAGLGSPLHF
TGTGCCGGCCTTGGGTCACCCCTCCACTTT
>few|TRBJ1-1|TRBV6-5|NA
CASSYSGGTEAFF
TGTGCCAGCAGTTACTCGGGGGGAACTGAAGCTTTCTTT
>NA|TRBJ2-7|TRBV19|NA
CASSIDIPAEQYF
TGTGCCAGTAGTATAGATATACCAGCGGAGCAGTACTTC
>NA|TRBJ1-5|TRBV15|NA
CATSRDYSSQPQHF
TGTGCCACCAGCAGAGACTATAGCAGTCAGCCCCAGCATTTT
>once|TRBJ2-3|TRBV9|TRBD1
CASSASGTEDTQYF
TGTGCCAGCAGCGCCTCCGGGACAGAAGATACGCAGTATTTT
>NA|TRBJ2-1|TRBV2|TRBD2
CASGALAGVYNEQFF
TGTGCCAGCGGGGCTCTAGCGGGGGTCTACAATGAGCAGTTCTTC
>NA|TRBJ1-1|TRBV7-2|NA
CASSPGSGFRTEAFF
TGTGCCAGCAGCCCCGGAAGCGGGTTTAGGACTGAAGCTTTCTTT
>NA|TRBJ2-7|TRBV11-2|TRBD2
CASSPTSDEQYF
TGTGCCAGCAGCCCTACTAGCGACGAGCAGTACTTC
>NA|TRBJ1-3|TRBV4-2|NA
CASSQENSPSGNTIYF
TGTGCCAGCAGCCAAGAGAATAGCCCTTCTGGAAACACCATATATTTT
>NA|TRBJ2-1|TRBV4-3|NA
CASSQDVRGMGEQFF
TGCGCCAGCAGCCAAGACGTCCGGGGGATGGGGGAGCAGTTCTTC
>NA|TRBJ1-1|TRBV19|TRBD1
CASSIVSGGTEAFF
TGTGCCAGTAGTATAGTATCAGGGGGCACTGAAGCTTTCTTT